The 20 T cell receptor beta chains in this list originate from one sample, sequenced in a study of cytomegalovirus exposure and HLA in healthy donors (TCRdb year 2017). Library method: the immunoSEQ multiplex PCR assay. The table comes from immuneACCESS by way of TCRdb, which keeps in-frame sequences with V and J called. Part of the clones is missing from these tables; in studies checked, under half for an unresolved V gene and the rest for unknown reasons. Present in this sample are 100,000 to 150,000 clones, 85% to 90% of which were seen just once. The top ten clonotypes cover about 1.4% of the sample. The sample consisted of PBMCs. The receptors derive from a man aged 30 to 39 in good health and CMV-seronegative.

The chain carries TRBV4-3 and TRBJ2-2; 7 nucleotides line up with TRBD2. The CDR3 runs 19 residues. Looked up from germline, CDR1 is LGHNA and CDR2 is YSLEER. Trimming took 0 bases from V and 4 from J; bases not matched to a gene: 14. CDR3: CASSQEPPGMGGSTGELFF. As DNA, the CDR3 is TGCGCCAGCAGCCAAGAACCCCCAGGTATGGGGGGGAGCACCGGGGAGCTGTTTTTT.

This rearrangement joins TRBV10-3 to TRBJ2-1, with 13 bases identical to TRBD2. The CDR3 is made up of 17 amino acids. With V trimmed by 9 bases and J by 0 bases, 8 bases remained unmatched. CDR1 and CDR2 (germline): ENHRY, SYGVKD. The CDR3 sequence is CAIGTSGIGSSYNEQFF. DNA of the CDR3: TGTGCCATAGGGACTAGCGGGATCGGAAGCTCCTACAATGAGCAGTTCTTC.

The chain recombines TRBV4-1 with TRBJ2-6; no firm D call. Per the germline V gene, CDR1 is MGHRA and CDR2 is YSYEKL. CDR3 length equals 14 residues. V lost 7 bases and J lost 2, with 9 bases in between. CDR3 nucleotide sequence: TGCGCCAGCACTAGTAACGCTGGGGCCAACGTCCTGACTTTC. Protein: CASTSNAGANVLTF.

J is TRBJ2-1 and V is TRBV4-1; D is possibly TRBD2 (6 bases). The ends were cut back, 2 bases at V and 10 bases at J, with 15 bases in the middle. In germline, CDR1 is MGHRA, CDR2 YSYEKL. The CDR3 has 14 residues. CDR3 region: CASSQFVREEEQFF. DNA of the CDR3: TGCGCCAGCAGCCAATTCGTCAGGGAGGAAGAGCAGTTCTTC.

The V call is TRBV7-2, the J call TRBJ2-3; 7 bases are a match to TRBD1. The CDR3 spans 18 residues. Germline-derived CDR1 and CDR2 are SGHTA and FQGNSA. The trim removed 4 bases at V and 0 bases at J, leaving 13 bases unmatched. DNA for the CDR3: TGTGCCAGCAGCTCCTCCGGGACAGAAGTTTCTAGCACAGATACGCAGTATTTT. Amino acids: CASSSSGTEVSSTDTQYF.

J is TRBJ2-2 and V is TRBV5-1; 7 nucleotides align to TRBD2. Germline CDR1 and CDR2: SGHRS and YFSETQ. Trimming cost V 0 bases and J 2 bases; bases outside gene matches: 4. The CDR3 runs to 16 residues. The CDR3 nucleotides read TGCGCCAGCAGCTTGGGTGAGCGGGGAAACACCGGGGAGCTGTTTTTT. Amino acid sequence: CASSLGERGNTGELFF.

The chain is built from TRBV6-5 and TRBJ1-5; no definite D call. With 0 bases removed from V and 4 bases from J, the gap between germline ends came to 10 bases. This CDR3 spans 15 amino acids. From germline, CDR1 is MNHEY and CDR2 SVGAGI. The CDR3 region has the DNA TGTGCCAGCAGTTACTCGGTCGAAACTAATCAGCCCCAGCATTTT. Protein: CASSYSVETNQPQHF.

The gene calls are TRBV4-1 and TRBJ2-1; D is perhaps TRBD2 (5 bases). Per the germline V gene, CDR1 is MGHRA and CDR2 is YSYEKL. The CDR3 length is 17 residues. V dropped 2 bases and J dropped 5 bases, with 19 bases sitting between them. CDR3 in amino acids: CASSQHDGREQDNEQFF. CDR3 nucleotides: TGCGCCAGCAGCCAACACGACGGACGGGAACAAGACAATGAGCAGTTCTTC.

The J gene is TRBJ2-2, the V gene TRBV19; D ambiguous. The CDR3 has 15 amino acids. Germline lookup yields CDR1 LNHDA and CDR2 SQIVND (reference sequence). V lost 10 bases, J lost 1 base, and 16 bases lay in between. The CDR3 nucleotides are TGTGCCACTAAAAAAGACTCACAGAACACCGGGGAGCTGTTTTTT. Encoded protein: CATKKDSQNTGELFF.

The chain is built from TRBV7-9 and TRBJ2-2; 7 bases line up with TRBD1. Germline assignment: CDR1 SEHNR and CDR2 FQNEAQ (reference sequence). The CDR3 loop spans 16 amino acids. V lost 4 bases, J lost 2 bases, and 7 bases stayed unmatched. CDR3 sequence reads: CASSSPRQGNTGELFF. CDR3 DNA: TGTGCCAGCAGCTCCCCCAGACAGGGTAACACCGGGGAGCTGTTTTTT.

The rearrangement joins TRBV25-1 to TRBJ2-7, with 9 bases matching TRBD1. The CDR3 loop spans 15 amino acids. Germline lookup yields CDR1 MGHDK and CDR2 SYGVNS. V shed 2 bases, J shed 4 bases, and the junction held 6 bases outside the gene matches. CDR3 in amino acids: CASSEPGTGMYEQYF. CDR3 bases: TGTGCCAGCAGTGAACCCGGGACAGGGATGTACGAGCAGTACTTC.

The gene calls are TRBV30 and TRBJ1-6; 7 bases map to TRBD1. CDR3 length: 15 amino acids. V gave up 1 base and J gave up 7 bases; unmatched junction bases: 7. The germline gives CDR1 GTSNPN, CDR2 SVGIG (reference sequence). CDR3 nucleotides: TGTGCCTGGAGTGAAACCGGGACAGCGAATTCACCCCTCCACTTT. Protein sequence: CAWSETGTANSPLHF.

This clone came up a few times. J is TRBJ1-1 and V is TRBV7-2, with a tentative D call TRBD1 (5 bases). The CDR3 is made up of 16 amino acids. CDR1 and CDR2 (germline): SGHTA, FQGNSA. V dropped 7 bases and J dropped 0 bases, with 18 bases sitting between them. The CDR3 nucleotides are TGTGCCAGCACCCCTAATCACCAGGGTCTGAACACTGAAGCTTTCTTT. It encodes CASTPNHQGLNTEAFF.

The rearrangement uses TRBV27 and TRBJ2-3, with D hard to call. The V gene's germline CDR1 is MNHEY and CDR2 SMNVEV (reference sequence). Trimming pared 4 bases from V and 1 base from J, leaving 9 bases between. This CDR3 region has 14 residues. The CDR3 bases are TGTGCCAGCAGTTCCCTCCTAGGCACAGATACGCAGTATTTT. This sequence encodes CASSSLLGTDTQYF.

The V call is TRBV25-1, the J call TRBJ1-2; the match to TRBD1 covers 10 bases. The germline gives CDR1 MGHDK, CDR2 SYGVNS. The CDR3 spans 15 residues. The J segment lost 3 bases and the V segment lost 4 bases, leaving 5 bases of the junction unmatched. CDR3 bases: TGTGCCAGCAGTGCCCCCGGGACAGGGGACTATGGCTACACCTTC. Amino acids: CASSAPGTGDYGYTF.

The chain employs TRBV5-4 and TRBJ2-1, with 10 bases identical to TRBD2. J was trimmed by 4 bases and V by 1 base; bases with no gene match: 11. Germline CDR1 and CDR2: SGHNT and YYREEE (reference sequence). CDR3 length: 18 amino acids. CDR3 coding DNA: TGTGCCAGCAGCTTGTCCCGGGAACTAGCGGGAACGTACAATGAGCAGTTCTTC. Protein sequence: CASSLSRELAGTYNEQFF.

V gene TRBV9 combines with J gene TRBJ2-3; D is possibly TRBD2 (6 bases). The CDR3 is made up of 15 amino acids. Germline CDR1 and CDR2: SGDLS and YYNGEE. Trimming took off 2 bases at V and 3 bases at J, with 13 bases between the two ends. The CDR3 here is CASSVSGEGTDTQYF. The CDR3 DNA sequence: TGTGCCAGCAGCGTTTCGGGAGAGGGGACAGATACGCAGTATTTT.

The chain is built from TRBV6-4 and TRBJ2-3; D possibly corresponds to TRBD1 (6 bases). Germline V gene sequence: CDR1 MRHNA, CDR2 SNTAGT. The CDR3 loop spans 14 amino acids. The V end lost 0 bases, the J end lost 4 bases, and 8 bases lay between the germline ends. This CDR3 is CASSDSQGPDTQYF. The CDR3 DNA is TGTGCCAGCAGTGACTCACAGGGCCCAGATACGCAGTATTTT.

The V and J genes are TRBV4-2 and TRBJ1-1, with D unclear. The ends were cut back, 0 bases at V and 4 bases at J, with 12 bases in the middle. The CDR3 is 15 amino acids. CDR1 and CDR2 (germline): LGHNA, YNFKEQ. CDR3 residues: CASSQDPGLGTEAFF. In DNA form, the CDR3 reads TGTGCCAGCAGCCAAGATCCAGGTTTGGGCACTGAAGCTTTCTTT.

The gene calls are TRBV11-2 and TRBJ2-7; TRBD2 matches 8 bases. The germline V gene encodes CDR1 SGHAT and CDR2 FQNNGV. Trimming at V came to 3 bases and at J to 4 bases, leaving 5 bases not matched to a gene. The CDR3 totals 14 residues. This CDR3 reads CASSFRGGSYEQYF. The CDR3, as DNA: TGTGCCAGCAGCTTTCGCGGGGGGTCTTACGAGCAGTACTTC.